This T cell receptor beta chain was sequenced during a study of shared clonotypes between healthy human individuals. Study results and limitations: Four donors had 5% to 6% of their naive CD4 clonotypes in common.

This clone was seen more than once but under ten times. Its antigen is currently unknown. This CDR3 comprises 15 residues. Looked up from germline, CDR1 is SQVTM and CDR2 is ANQGSEA. V gave up 3 bases and J gave up 0 bases, with 14 bases separating them. Terminally differentiated effector memory CD45RA+ cells were left out of the naive CD8 fraction, which was CD45RO-negative and positively selected for CCR7. Sequencing used immunoSEQ multiplex PCR; TCRdb keeps in-frame clones, though not all of them. The profile shows about 870,000 clones, more than 85% of them singletons. This rearrangement joins TRBV29-1 to TRBJ1-1; the D is unclear. The sequence was obtained from a man aged 25 to 40 in good health. Specimen: naive CD8+ T cells sorted from blood. CDR3 nucleotide sequence: TGCAGCGTTGATCCACTGGAAGAGATGAACACTGAAGCTTTCTTT. Translating it yields CSVDPLEEMNTEAFF.